These 28 T cell receptor beta chains originate from one sample sequenced in a study of T cell changes during pregnancy in multiple sclerosis. Only in-frame clones appear in the TCRdb table, and some are missing; sequencing was by immunoSEQ multiplex PCR. The repertoire holds 45,000 to 70,000 clones, with over 80% as singletons. Sequencing used CD4+ T cells from peripheral blood mononuclear cells, obtained after pregnancy. The receptors were gathered from a female donor in good health, enrolled as a control in a pregnancy study.

The chain links TRBV6-1 to TRBJ1-2; tentative D call: TRBD1 (5 bases). The CDR3 sequence is 14 residues long. V was shortened by 8 bases and J by 6 bases, with 19 bases between the two germline ends. Germline CDR1 is MNHNS and CDR2 is SASEGT. CDR3 sequence: CASPPPGLGDGYTF. CDR3 DNA sequence: TGTGCCAGCCCTCCGCCGGGACTGGGCGATGGCTACACCTTC.

This chain links TRBV14 with TRBJ1-6; the match to TRBD1 covers 8 bases. V lost 6 bases, J lost 9 bases, and 4 bases stayed unmatched. The CDR3 spans 13 residues. Per germline, CDR1 SGHDN and CDR2 FVKESK. Here the CDR3 DNA reads TGTGCCAGCAGTAGACAGGGGAGTTCACCCCTCCACTTT. Amino acids: CASSRQGSSPLHF.

Only one count was recorded for this clone. This chain joins TRBV18 and TRBJ2-1; TRBD2 aligns across 15 bases. The V gene's germline CDR1 is KGHSH and CDR2 LQKENI. V dropped 3 bases and J dropped 4; count of bases not matched to a gene: 7. The CDR3 totals 18 residues. CDR3 in amino acids: CASSPRGLAGGQYNEQFF. DNA for the CDR3: TGTGCCAGCTCACCTAGGGGACTAGCGGGGGGTCAATACAATGAGCAGTTCTTC.

The rearrangement joins TRBV28 to TRBJ2-7, with 10 bases fitting TRBD2. This CDR3 has 17 amino acids. CDR1 is MDHEN, CDR2 SYDVKM, per germline. The V segment lost 7 bases and the J segment 4 bases; nucleotides outside the gene matches: 16. CDR3 sequence (DNA): TGTGCCAGCAAATCCTCCATAAGCGGGGGGGCCCAGTACGAGCAGTACTTC. It specifies CASKSSISGGAQYEQYF.

This chain connects TRBV18 to TRBJ2-7, with 9 bases aligning to TRBD1. The CDR3 has 14 amino acids. Germline V gene lookup returns CDR1 KGHSH and CDR2 LQKENI. J was trimmed by 3 bases and V by 6 bases; bases with no gene match: 6. The CDR3 DNA reads TGTGCCAGCTCGTCAGCGGGACAGGGCTACGAGCAGTACTTC. It yields the protein CASSSAGQGYEQYF.

Only one count was recorded for this clone. V usage is TRBV7-2 and J usage is TRBJ1-4; 8 bases are shared with TRBD1. V was clipped by 5 bases and J by 6 bases; unmatched bases: 5. This CDR3 has 14 amino acids. CDR1 is SGHTA and CDR2 is FQGNSA in the germline V gene. Here the CDR3 reads CASSPGGTYEKLFF. The CDR3 DNA is TGTGCCAGCAGCCCAGGGGGCACTTATGAAAAACTGTTTTTT.

This chain links TRBV11-2 with TRBJ1-2, with D perhaps matching TRBD1 (5 bases). The V gene lost 5 bases and the J gene lost 2 bases, with 9 bases spanning the gap. CDR3 length equals 13 residues. CDR1 SGHAT and CDR2 FQNNGV come from the germline V gene. The CDR3 spells CASSPDRNYGYTF. The CDR3 DNA sequence: TGTGCCAGCAGCCCCGACAGAAACTATGGCTACACCTTC.

The chain couples TRBV7-2 to TRBJ2-2, with a weak D call TRBD1 (5 bases). V was cut by 1 base and J by 4 bases, with 7 bases left in between. The germline CDR1 and CDR2 sequences are SGHTA and FQGNSA. This CDR3 is built from 14 residues. The CDR3: CASSLGQGTGELFF. The CDR3 nucleotides read TGTGCCAGCAGCTTAGGGCAGGGCACCGGGGAGCTGTTTTTT.

The J gene is TRBJ2-3, the V gene TRBV7-3, with 8 bases identical to TRBD2. This CDR3 region has 15 residues. Germline V gives CDR1 SGHTA, CDR2 FQGTGA. V was pared by 5 bases and J by 7 bases, with 11 bases of the junction left unmatched. Here the CDR3 DNA reads TGTGCCAGCAGCCTTAGCGGGGAATCTGGAAATACGCAGTATTTT. Translation gives CASSLSGESGNTQYF.

V gene TRBV2 combines with J gene TRBJ1-5; a weak D match, TRBD1 (6 bases). Germline CDR1 is SNHLY and CDR2 is FYNNEI. CDR3 length: 15 amino acids. Trimming left V 7 bases short and J 2 bases short, with 15 bases between. The CDR3 protein is CASNAGGGGNQPQHF. The CDR3 coding sequence is TGTGCCAGCAATGCTGGGGGCGGCGGCAATCAGCCCCAGCATTTT.

The chain uses TRBV4-2 and TRBJ2-1; 9 nucleotides align to TRBD1. There are 14 residues in the CDR3. V shed 2 bases and J 10 bases; nucleotides not matched to a gene: 6. CDR1 and CDR2 (germline): LGHNA, YNFKEQ. The CDR3 is CASSQFLGTGEQFF. The CDR3 DNA reads as TGTGCCAGCAGCCAATTCCTTGGGACAGGGGAGCAGTTCTTC.

The chain couples TRBV28 to TRBJ2-3, with TRBD1 matching 7 bases. The CDR3 runs to 12 residues. The germline V gene encodes CDR1 MDHEN and CDR2 SYDVKM. Germline trimming cut 5 bases from V and 9 bases from J; bases unmatched to any gene: 5. CDR3 loop: CASSTQGRTQYF. The CDR3 coding sequence is TGTGCCAGCAGTACACAGGGGCGCACGCAGTATTTT.

The rearrangement uses TRBV27 and TRBJ1-2, with TRBD1 matching 10 bases. Germline CDR1 reads MNHEY; CDR2 reads SMNVEV (reference sequence). This CDR3 is 15 amino acids long. J lost 2 bases, V lost 4 bases, and 4 bases had no gene match. Here the CDR3 DNA reads TGTGCCAGCAGTTCCGACAGGGGGCAAAACTATGGCTACACCTTC. It codes for CASSSDRGQNYGYTF.

The chain combines TRBV5-4 with TRBJ1-3; 12 bases map to TRBD1. V was pared by 4 bases and J by 3 bases, with 5 bases of the junction left unmatched. This CDR3 region has 16 residues. CDR1 is SGHNT and CDR2 is YYREEE in the germline V gene (reference sequence). In DNA, the CDR3 is TGTGCCAGCAGCCCGGGACAGGGGGCAGGTGGAAACACCATATATTTT. Its translation: CASSPGQGAGGNTIYF.

The V call is TRBV19, the J call TRBJ2-6; weak D call: TRBD1 (6 bases). The length of the CDR3 is 14 residues. V lost 3 bases to trimming and J lost 12 bases, with 15 bases between them. The germline V gene has CDR1 LNHDA and CDR2 SQIVND (reference sequence). The CDR3: CASSIRGPVPVLTF. In DNA, the CDR3 is TGTGCCAGTAGTATCAGGGGTCCCGTACCCGTCCTGACTTTC.

This clone was found a few times. The gene calls are TRBV7-2 and TRBJ1-6; TRBD1 matches at 9 bases. The CDR3 sequence is 15 residues long. Germline-derived CDR1 and CDR2 are SGHTA and FQGNSA. Germline trimming cut 3 bases from V and 9 bases from J; bases unmatched to any gene: 6. The CDR3 protein is CASSLSQGAGSPLHF. In nucleotides, the CDR3 is TGTGCCAGCAGCTTGTCACAGGGGGCCGGTTCACCCCTCCACTTT.

The chain recombines TRBV18 with TRBJ2-1, with D possibly matching TRBD2 (5 bases). CDR3 size: 15 residues. Germline CDR1 and CDR2: KGHSH and LQKENI. Between the trimmed V and J ends, which lost 3 bases and 0 bases, there was a span of 9 bases. The CDR3 bases are TGTGCCAGCTCACCGGGAGCGACCTCCTACAATGAGCAGTTCTTC. Residues: CASSPGATSYNEQFF.

This clone was recorded once. J is TRBJ1-1 and V is TRBV6-5; 8 positions match TRBD1. CDR1 and CDR2 from the germline V gene are MNHEY and SVGAGI. CDR3 size: 14 residues. The V gene end was trimmed by 2 bases and the J gene end by 6 bases; junction bases not matched to a gene: 5. The CDR3 reads CASSYLQGAAEAFF. CDR3 sequence (DNA): TGTGCCAGCAGTTACCTCCAGGGGGCGGCTGAAGCTTTCTTT.

J is TRBJ1-5 and V is TRBV21-1; the table's D call, TRBD1, was not checked against the DNA. TRBV21-1 is a pseudogene locus. CDR3 length: 15 residues. CDR3 sequence reads: CASSGRTGQLQPQHF. DNA for the CDR3: TGTGCCAGCAGCGGCCGGACAGGCCAGCTTCAGCCCCAGCATTTT.

J is TRBJ1-6 and V is TRBV19; a possible D gene is TRBD1 (5 bases). This CDR3 has 13 amino acids. Trimming left V 9 bases short and J 8 bases short, with 14 bases between. Germline CDR1 LNHDA, CDR2 SQIVND (reference sequence). Here the CDR3 reads CASRGGVDSPLHF. CDR3 coding DNA: TGTGCCAGCCGAGGAGGGGTGGATTCACCCCTCCACTTT.

The V call is TRBV5-1, the J call TRBJ2-3; D is perhaps TRBD1 (6 bases). The CDR3 contains 13 residues. Per germline, CDR1 SGHRS and CDR2 YFSETQ. V lost 4 bases, J lost 4 bases, and 10 bases lay in between. The CDR3 spells CASSPQGADTQYF. CDR3 nucleotide sequence: TGCGCCAGCAGCCCACAGGGTGCAGATACGCAGTATTTT.

This clone was seen more than once but under ten times. For the CDR3, the DNA is TGTGCCAGCGTGGCAGGGAAGGAACCCCTCCACTTT. Residues: CASVAGKEPLHF. The gene calls are TRBV28 and TRBJ1-6, with D possibly being TRBD1 (5 bases). Germline CDR1 is MDHEN and CDR2 is SYDVKM. V gave up 8 bases and J gave up 12 bases, with 14 bases separating them. The CDR3 has 12 residues.

This rearrangement joins TRBV19 to TRBJ1-3, with 7 bases identical to TRBD1. Germline-derived CDR1 and CDR2 are LNHDA and SQIVND (reference sequence). This CDR3 has 15 residues. V shed 3 bases, J shed 3 bases, and the junction held 5 bases outside the gene matches. CDR3 region: CASSIGRGSGNTIYF. The CDR3 nucleotides are TGTGCCAGTAGTATCGGCAGGGGGAGTGGAAACACCATATATTTT. The full variable domain, in which reference TRBV19 and TRBJ1-3 provide the parts outside the CDR3, is DGGITQSPKYLFRKEGQNVTLSCEQNLNHDAMYWYRQDPGQGLRLIYYSQIVNDFQKGDIAEGYSVSREKKESFPLTVTSAQKNPTAFYLCASSIGRGSGNTIYFGEGSWLTVV.

The chain joins TRBV7-3 to TRBJ2-1, with 12 nucleotides matching TRBD1. After removal of 1 base from V and 7 bases from J, the junction contained 2 bases not matched to a gene. Germline V CDR1 and CDR2: SGHTA, FQGTGA. The length of the CDR3 is 15 residues. In nucleotides, the CDR3 is TGTGCCAGCAGCTTAATGGGACAGGGGGCAAATGAGCAGTTCTTC. It is translated as CASSLMGQGANEQFF.

The chain combines TRBV7-9 with TRBJ1-2, with TRBD1 matching over 9 bases. V trimming: 5 bases; J trimming: 6 bases; junction bases outside the gene matches: 10. CDR3 length equals 15 residues. CDR1 SEHNR and CDR2 FQNEAQ come from the germline V gene (reference sequence). This CDR3 reads CASSLGQGYRDGYTF. The CDR3 DNA sequence: TGTGCCAGCAGCCTCGGACAGGGGTACAGAGATGGCTACACCTTC.

The genes are TRBV7-2 and TRBJ2-1, with TRBD2 matching 7 bases. Germline CDR1 SGHTA, CDR2 FQGNSA. Losses at the gene ends were 5 bases for V and 0 bases for J; bases not matched to a gene: 10. The CDR3 runs to 17 residues. The CDR3 here is CASSPGPTSVSYNEQFF. For the CDR3, the DNA is TGTGCCAGCAGCCCAGGCCCTACTAGCGTCTCCTACAATGAGCAGTTCTTC.

The chain couples TRBV5-6 to TRBJ2-2, with D unclear. Trimming pared 2 bases from V and 2 bases from J, leaving 13 bases between. The CDR3 spans 16 residues. The germline V gene has CDR1 SGHDT and CDR2 YYEEEE. CDR3 DNA: TGTGCCAGCAGCTTTCGGAAGATGACTAACACCGGGGAGCTGTTTTTT. This translates into CASSFRKMTNTGELFF.

The chain is built from TRBV4-2 and TRBJ1-6, with TRBD1 as a possible D gene (5 bases). There are 15 residues in the CDR3. Deletions cut 0 bases from V and 9 bases from J, with 12 bases between. Germline CDR1 reads LGHNA; CDR2 reads YNFKEQ. DNA for the CDR3: TGTGCCAGCAGCCAAGAGGGGGGAGGGTTTTCACCCCTCCACTTT. It encodes CASSQEGGGFSPLHF.